The clone carrying this T cell receptor beta chain was found a few times. What it binds is not known. Primers: 60 Vbeta forward and 13 Jbeta reverse. Only in-frame clones appear in the TCRdb table, and some are missing; sequencing was by immunoSEQ multiplex PCR. Of 100,000 or so clones detected, 13% to 15% appear once; the ten largest clones hold around 0.83%. The CDR3 spans 14 residues. Trimming removed 8 bases from V and 1 base from J; junction bases left unmatched: 7. The germline V gene has CDR1 LNHDA and CDR2 SQIVND (reference sequence). Healthy bone marrow donors made up the cohort. These data belong to a study of cytomegalovirus exposure and HLA in healthy donors. Study-wide background: Earlier findings included 100 million to 130 million unique TCR beta sequences obtained from about 170 million T cells. Study-level findings and limits: The authors excluded some V segments, including TRBV6-2 and TRBV6-3, as indistinguishable. There were several of the most significant clusters that appeared linked to common viral pathogens in a later analysis.

The material sequenced was PBMCs. The chain combines TRBV19 with TRBJ2-5; 7 bases fit TRBD2. The sequence came from a female donor in good health and CMV-seronegative. The CDR3 here is CASGGGGGQETQYF. CDR3 DNA sequence: TGTGCCAGTGGGGGGGGAGGAGGCCAAGAGACCCAGTACTTC.